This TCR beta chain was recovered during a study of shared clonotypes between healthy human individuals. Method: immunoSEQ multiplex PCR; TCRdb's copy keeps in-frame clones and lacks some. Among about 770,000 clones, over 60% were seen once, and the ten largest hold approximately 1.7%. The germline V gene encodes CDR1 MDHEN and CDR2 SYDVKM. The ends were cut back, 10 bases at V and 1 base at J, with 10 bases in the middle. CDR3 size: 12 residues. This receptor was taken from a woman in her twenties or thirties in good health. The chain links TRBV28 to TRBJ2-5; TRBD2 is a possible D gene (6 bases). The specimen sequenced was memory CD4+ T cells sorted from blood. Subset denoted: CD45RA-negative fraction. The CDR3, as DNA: TGTGCCACGAGGGACTCCCAAGAGACCCAGTACTTC. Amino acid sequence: CATRDSQETQYF.